Following are 6 T cell receptor beta chains from one sample sequenced in a study of blood T cell repertoires in COVID-19. Profiled with immunoSEQ multiplex PCR; TCRdb holds only in-frame clones, not every one. The data show around 100,000 clones, roughly 88% seen once. Material for sequencing was peripheral blood. The receptors here all came from a woman between 65 and 79 years old with acute or convalescent COVID-19.

This chain connects TRBV3-1 (or the pseudogene TRBV3-2) to TRBJ1-1; the D is unclear. Trimming took off 0 bases at V and 5 bases at J, with 13 bases between the two ends. There are 15 residues in the CDR3. CDR1 and CDR2 (germline): LGHDT, YNNKEL (reference sequence). The CDR3 protein is CASSQDLRGRTEAFF. In nucleotides, the CDR3 is TGTGCCAGCAGCCAAGATCTACGGGGTAGGACTGAAGCTTTCTTT.

J is TRBJ2-1 and V is TRBV5-4; the match to TRBD1 covers 9 bases. This CDR3 comprises 15 residues. The trim removed 4 bases at V and 2 bases at J, leaving 4 bases unmatched. Germline loops: CDR1 SGHNT, CDR2 YYREEE (reference sequence). The CDR3 nucleotides read TGTGCCAGCAGCGGACGACAGGGGGCCTACAATGAGCAGTTCTTC. It yields the protein CASSGRQGAYNEQFF.

The chain carries TRBV9 and TRBJ2-1, with TRBD2 matching over 12 bases. The CDR3 has 17 amino acids. With 2 bases clipped from V and 3 bases from J, the junction kept 6 bases outside the gene matches. Germline V CDR1 and CDR2: SGDLS, YYNGEE. CDR3 sequence: CASSVALTSGSYNEQFF. CDR3 DNA sequence: TGTGCCAGCAGCGTGGCCCTGACTAGCGGGAGCTACAATGAGCAGTTCTTC.

The CDR3 nucleotides are TGCGCCAGCAGCCTAAGCGGTGCGCAAGAGACCCAGTACTTC. It is translated as CASSLSGAQETQYF. The chain links TRBV5-1 to TRBJ2-5, with D possibly being TRBD2 (5 bases). The CDR3 contains 14 residues. Trimming pared 4 bases from V and 2 bases from J, leaving 12 bases between. Looked up from germline, CDR1 is SGHRS and CDR2 is YFSETQ.

The chain couples TRBV9 to TRBJ2-2, with D hard to call. The CDR3 consists of 17 residues. The germline V gene encodes CDR1 SGDLS and CDR2 YYNGEE. V was shortened by 0 bases and J by 4 bases, with 16 bases between the two germline ends. CDR3 loop: CASSVEGSASSTGELFF. The CDR3 DNA sequence: TGTGCCAGCAGCGTAGAAGGATCCGCTAGTTCCACCGGGGAGCTGTTTTTT.

The chain recombines TRBV19 with TRBJ2-3; maybe TRBD1 (6 bases). The V gene lost 5 bases and the J gene lost 7 bases, with 16 bases spanning the gap. The germline CDR1 and CDR2 sequences are LNHDA and SQIVND (reference sequence). The CDR3 is 14 residues long. CDR3 sequence reads: CASSSDRTIYTQYF. The CDR3, as DNA: TGTGCCAGTAGTTCGGACAGAACAATTTATACGCAGTATTTT. The complete variable domain, with remaining parts taken from reference TRBV19 and TRBJ2-3, reads DGGITQSPKYLFRKEGQNVTLSCEQNLNHDAMYWYRQDPGQGLRLIYYSQIVNDFQKGDIAEGYSVSREKKESFPLTVTSAQKNPTAFYLCASSSDRTIYTQYFGPGTRLTVL.